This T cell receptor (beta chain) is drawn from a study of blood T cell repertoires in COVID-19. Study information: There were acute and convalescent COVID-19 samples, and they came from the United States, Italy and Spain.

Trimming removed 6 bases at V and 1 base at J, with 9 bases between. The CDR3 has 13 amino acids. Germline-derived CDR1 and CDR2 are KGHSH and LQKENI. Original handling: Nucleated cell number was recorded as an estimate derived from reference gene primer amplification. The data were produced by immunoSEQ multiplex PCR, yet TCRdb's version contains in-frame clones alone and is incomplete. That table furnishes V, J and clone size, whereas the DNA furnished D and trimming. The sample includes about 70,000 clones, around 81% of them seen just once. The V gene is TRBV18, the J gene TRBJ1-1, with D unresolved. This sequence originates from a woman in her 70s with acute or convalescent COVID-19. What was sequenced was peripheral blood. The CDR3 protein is CASSLTENTEAFF. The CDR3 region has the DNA TGTGCCAGCTCTCTTACAGAGAACACTGAAGCTTTCTTT.